This TCR beta chain emerged from a study (dated by TCRdb to about 2016). The method was RT-PCR. TCRdb names Illumina MiSeq as the instrument used. The public reads were reprocessed in TCRdb via fastp at Q25 and MiXCR, keeping in-frame beta chains. Identical CDR3 protein sequences are pooled into one entry, listed with their most common genes and DNA. This sample has 650,000 to 800,000 distinct CDR3 sequences in its table, and 12% to 15% of those were observed once. The ten top clones hold 3% to 4.5% of the sample. This clonotype showed up just a few times. The antigen it recognizes is unknown. Per-base qualities were not stored, and no clone one base away is much larger. The CDR1 and CDR2 encoded by the germline V gene are KGHSH and LQKENI. The CDR3, from cysteine to phenylalanine, totals 16 residues. Only the CDR3 part of the read is kept: 48 bases, read in frame from the first base. V is cut back by 2 bases and J by 3 bases, with 4 bases in the junction unmatched.

Sequenced sample: memory CD4+ T cells from blood. This TCR came from a female donor in good health, serving as a healthy control. The V and J genes are TRBV18 and TRBJ2-2; 9 central nucleotides agree with TRBD1. The DNA sequence is given as TGTGCCAGCTCACCAGTCACAGGGGGCGACACCGGGGAGCTGTTTTTT. This translates into CASSPVTGGDTGELFF. The CDR3 plus the reference TRBV18 and TRBJ2-2 genes for the other parts give the full variable domain: NAGVMQNPRHLVRRRGQEARLRCSPMKGHSHVYWYRQLPEEGLKFMVYLQKENIIDESGMPKERFSAEFPKEGPSILRIQQVVRGDSAAYFCASSPVTGGDTGELFFGEGSRLTVL.